This T cell receptor (beta chain) emerged from a study of blood T cell repertoires in COVID-19. About the research overall: Some COVID-19 samples were acute and others convalescent; all came from the United States, Italy and Spain.

Authors' analysis steps: Scientists estimated how many nucleated cells there were by amplifying reference gene primers. Measured with immunoSEQ multiplex PCR; TCRdb has only the in-frame clones, and not every one. The DNA gave D and trimming, while V, J and clone size come from that table. There are under 250,000 clones in the sample; approximately 86% occur only once, and around 0.72% lies in the top ten. CDR1 is DFQATT, CDR2 SNEGSKA, per germline (reference sequence). V was pared by 2 bases and J by 7 bases, with 9 bases between. This CDR3 is built from 11 residues. This receptor was taken from a man in his forties with acute or convalescent COVID-19. This chain links TRBV20-1 with TRBJ2-7; possibly TRBD1 for D (5 bases). The specimen was peripheral blood. This CDR3 reads CSARQGREQYF. The CDR3 DNA sequence: TGCAGTGCTAGACAGGGTCGGGAGCAGTACTTC.